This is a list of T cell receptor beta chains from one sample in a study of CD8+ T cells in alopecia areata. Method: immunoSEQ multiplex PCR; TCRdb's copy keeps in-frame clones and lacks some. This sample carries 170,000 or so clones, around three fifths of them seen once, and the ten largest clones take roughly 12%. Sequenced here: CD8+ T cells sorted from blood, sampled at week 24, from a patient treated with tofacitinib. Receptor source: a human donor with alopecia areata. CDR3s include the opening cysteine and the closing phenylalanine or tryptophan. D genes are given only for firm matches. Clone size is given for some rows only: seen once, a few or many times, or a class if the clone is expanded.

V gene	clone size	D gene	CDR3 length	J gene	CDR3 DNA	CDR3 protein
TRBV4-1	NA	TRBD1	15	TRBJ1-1	TGCGCCAGCAGCCAAGTGAGAGGACAGGGCGGTGAAGCTTTCTTT	CASSQVRGQGGEAFF
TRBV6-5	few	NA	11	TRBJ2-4	TGTGCCAGCAGCAAAGGGAGTATTCAGTACTTC	CASSKGSIQYF
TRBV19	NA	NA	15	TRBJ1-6	TGTGCCAGTAGTGCAAAGAGCTCCTATAATTCACCCCTCCACTTT	CASSAKSSYNSPLHF
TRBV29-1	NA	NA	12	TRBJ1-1	TGCAGCGTGGGTGGATTGAACACTGAAGCTTTCTTT	CSVGGLNTEAFF
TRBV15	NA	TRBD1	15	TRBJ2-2	TGTGCCACTAACTCTCCCGGGACAGCGGACGGGGAGCTGTTTTTT	CATNSPGTADGELFF
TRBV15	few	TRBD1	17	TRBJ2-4	TGTGCCACCAGCAGAGTCCACCGACAGGGAAGGAAAAACATTCAGTACTTC	CATSRVHRQGRKNIQYF
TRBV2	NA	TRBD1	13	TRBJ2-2	TGTGCCAGCAGTGGGGACAGGGTCGGGGAGCTGTTTTTT	CASSGDRVGELFF
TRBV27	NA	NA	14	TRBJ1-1	TGTGCCAGCACGGCTACGGTTCTCGACACTGAAGCTTTCTTT	CASTATVLDTEAFF
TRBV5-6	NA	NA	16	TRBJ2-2	TGTGCCAGCAGCTTGGGATTGACAGGGAACACCGGGGAGCTGTTTTTT	CASSLGLTGNTGELFF
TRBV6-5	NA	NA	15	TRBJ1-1	TGTGCCAGCAGTTACTCGGCCAGCTTGAACACTGAAGCTTTCTTT	CASSYSASLNTEAFF
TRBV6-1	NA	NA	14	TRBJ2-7	TGTGCCAGCAACCCCCCGGAGGCCTCCTACGAGCAGTACTTC	CASNPPEASYEQYF
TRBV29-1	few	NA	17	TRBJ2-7	TGCAGCGTCCTCCCACAGGGAAGCGAGTCCCCCGGATACGAGCAGTACTTC	CSVLPQGSESPGYEQYF
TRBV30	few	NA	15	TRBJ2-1	TGTGCCTGGAGTGTTAGGGGTTTCTCCTACAATGAGCAGTTCTTC	CAWSVRGFSYNEQFF
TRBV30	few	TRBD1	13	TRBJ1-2	TGTGCCTGGAGTCTCGGACAGGTTTGGGGCTACACCTTC	CAWSLGQVWGYTF
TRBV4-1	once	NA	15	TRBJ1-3	TGCGCCAGCAGCCAAGTTCCCACGAGGGGAAACACCATATATTTT	CASSQVPTRGNTIYF
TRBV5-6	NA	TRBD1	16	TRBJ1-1	TGTGCCAGCAGCTTGGATCTTCGACAGGGGGAGTCTGAAGCTTTCTTT	CASSLDLRQGESEAFF
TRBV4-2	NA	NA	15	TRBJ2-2	TGTGCCAGCAGCCACAACCAAGGGGCCCTGGGGGAGCTGTTTTTT	CASSHNQGALGELFF
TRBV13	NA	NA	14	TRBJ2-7	TGTGCCAGCAGCTTAGAGGGAGACCCCTACGAGCAGTACTTC	CASSLEGDPYEQYF
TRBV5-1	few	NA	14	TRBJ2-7	TGCGCCAGCAGCTTGACCACCTCTGGCTACGAGCAGTACTTC	CASSLTTSGYEQYF
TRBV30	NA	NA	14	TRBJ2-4	TGTGCCTGGAGTGTGGAGGTTGCCAAAAACATTCAGTACTTC	CAWSVEVAKNIQYF
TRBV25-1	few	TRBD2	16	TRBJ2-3	TGTGCCAGCAGTGAACCCCATGGGACTACCCCAGATACGCAGTATTTT	CASSEPHGTTPDTQYF
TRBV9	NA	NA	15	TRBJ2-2	TGTGCCAGCAGGGGACCCGGGGTGGGAACCGGGGAGCTGTTTTTT	CASRGPGVGTGELFF
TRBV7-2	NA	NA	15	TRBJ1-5	TGTGCCAGCAGCCTCGACAACTATAGCAATCAGCCCCAGCATTTT	CASSLDNYSNQPQHF
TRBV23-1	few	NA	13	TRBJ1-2	TGCGCCAGTCCCGACTTGGGCCACAATGGCTACACCTTC	CASPDLGHNGYTF
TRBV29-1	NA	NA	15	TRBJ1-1	TGCAGCGTATACATTGAAAGGGGAGCGGGCACTGAAGCTTTCTTT	CSVYIERGAGTEAFF
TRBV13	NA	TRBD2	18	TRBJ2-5	TGTGCCAGCAGCTCCAGAGGCTACACTGCTAGCGGGAAAGAGACCCAGTACTTC	CASSSRGYTASGKETQYF
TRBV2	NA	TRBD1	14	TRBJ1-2	TGTGCCAGCATCTCTTCGGGACAGAACTATGGCTACACCTTC	CASISSGQNYGYTF
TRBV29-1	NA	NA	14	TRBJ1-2	TGCAGCGTGTACGGCCTTTCCCGGAACTATGGCTACACCTTC	CSVYGLSRNYGYTF
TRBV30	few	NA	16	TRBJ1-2	TGTGCCTGGAACCAGGGCGCTCTGCGGGTGGACTATGGCTACACCTTC	CAWNQGALRVDYGYTF